A single count supports the clone carrying this TCR beta chain. The antigen is not known. The data were obtained in a study of liver allograft versus peripheral blood T cells. Background on the study: Blood and transplanted-liver T cell receptor repertoires from recipients were compared.

A single record per CDR3 protein comes from TCRdb applying MiXCR to the reads. The table includes about 15,000 distinct CDR3 sequences, 20% detected once. Study findings and constraints: Repertoires of T cell receptors that resided inside liver allografts reportedly differed from those in peripheral blood.

This CDR3 is 14 amino acids long. Germline V CDR1 and CDR2: DFQATT, SNEGSKA (reference sequence). This TCR was sampled from a human patient who had a liver transplant. A subset of T cells may come from the graft donor. The chain links TRBV20-1 to TRBJ1-3; D not resolved. This chain's CDR3 is CSGVDPRSGNTIYF. The CDR3 bases are TGCAGCGGGGTAGATCCACGCTCTGGAAACACCATATATTTT.